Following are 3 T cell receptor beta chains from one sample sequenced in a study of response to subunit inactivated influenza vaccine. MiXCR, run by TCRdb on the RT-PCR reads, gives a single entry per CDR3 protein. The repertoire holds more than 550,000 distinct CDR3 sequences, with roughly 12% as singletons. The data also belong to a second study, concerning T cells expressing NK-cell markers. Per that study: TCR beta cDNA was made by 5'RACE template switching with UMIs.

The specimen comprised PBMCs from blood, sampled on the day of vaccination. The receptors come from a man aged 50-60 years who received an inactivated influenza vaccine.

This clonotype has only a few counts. The CDR3 nucleotides read TGTGCCAGCAGCTTTAGGCCGCCGGGACAGGGGGGAACTGAAGCTTTCTTT. Amino acids: CASSFRPPGQGGTEAFF. The chain couples TRBV7-8 to TRBJ1-1; TRBD1 agrees at 11 bases. The CDR3 is made up of 17 amino acids. V trimming: 3 bases; J trimming: 5 bases; junction bases outside the gene matches: 11. In germline, CDR1 is SGHVS, CDR2 FQNEAQ.

This chain's CDR3 is CASSADSNYGYTF. Here the CDR3 DNA reads TGTGCCAGCAGCGCCGACAGTAACTATGGCTACACCTTC. The J gene is TRBJ1-2, the V gene TRBV7-9; perhaps TRBD1 as D (5 bases). There are 13 residues in the CDR3. V lost 5 bases and J lost 1, with 8 bases in between. Germline V gene sequence: CDR1 SEHNR, CDR2 FQNEAQ (reference sequence). Looking up the rest from reference TRBV7-9 and TRBJ1-2 gives the full variable domain: DTGVSQNPRHKITKRGQNVTFRCDPISEHNRLYWYRQTLGQGPEFLTYFQNEAQLEKSRLLSDRFSAERPKGSFSTLEIQRTEQGDSAMYLCASSADSNYGYTFGSGTRLTVV.

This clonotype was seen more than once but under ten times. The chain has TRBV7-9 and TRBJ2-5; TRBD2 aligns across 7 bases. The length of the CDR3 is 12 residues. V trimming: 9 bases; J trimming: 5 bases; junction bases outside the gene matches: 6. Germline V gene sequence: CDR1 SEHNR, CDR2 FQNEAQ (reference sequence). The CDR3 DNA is TGTGCCAGTGCCGGGACTACGGAGACCCAGTACTTC. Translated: CASAGTTETQYF.